The source of this T cell receptor (beta chain) is a study of T cell responses to AZD1222 COVID-19 vaccine. Findings of the study overall: No repertoire was sampled before or during the peak T cell response, only after it.

Sequencing used immunoSEQ multiplex PCR; TCRdb keeps in-frame clones, though not all of them. The sample lists roughly 150,000 clones; around 90% were seen once. Germline CDR1 reads MNHNS; CDR2 reads SASEGT. This CDR3 is built from 13 residues. Trimming removed 1 base from V and 4 bases from J, with 8 bases in between. On this clone itself: As yet, its antigen is unknown.

This clonotype originated in an adult in good health. The chain is built from TRBV6-1 and TRBJ2-7; no firm D call. Sequenced material: peripheral blood, taken on day 0 of AZD1222 vaccination. The CDR3 nucleotides read TGTGCCAGCAGTGAAGGTTGGGGTTACGAGCAGTACTTC. As protein: CASSEGWGYEQYF.